The rows below give T cell receptor beta chains drawn from one sample of a study of long-term antiretroviral therapy in people with HIV. Sequencing used immunoSEQ multiplex PCR; TCRdb keeps in-frame clones, though not all of them. The repertoire has approximately 32,000 clones, around 82% of them found once; the top ten carry roughly 7.9%. The sequences come from unsorted PBMCs, collected 0.4 years before starting antiretroviral therapy. Source of these receptors: a man between 18 and 29 years old with HIV. Each CDR3 is given with its conserved first and last residue. The D gene is left open where the match is weak. Size tells how often a clone was seen (once, few, many) or the class of an expanded clone, and some rows leave it out.

V,size,J,D,CDR3,DNA
TRBV5-4,-,TRBJ2-3,TRBD1,CASSWDRGATDTQYF,TGTGCCAGCAGTTGGGACAGGGGGGCCACAGATACGCAGTATTTT
TRBV2,-,TRBJ2-1,TRBD2,CASSVPSGGPTYNEQFF,TGTGCCAGCAGTGTGCCTAGCGGGGGGCCTACCTACAATGAGCAGTTCTTC
TRBV5-8,-,TRBJ1-5,-,CASSLERIGPAGNQPQHF,TGTGCCAGCAGCTTGGAGAGGATTGGACCGGCCGGCAATCAGCCCCAGCATTTT
TRBV10-3,-,TRBJ1-1,-,CAISESGRRINTEAFF,TGTGCCATCAGTGAGTCTGGAAGGCGTATCAACACTGAAGCTTTCTTT
TRBV7-9,-,TRBJ1-4,TRBD1,CASSQTGLELFF,TGTGCCAGCAGCCAGACAGGGCTTGAACTGTTTTTT
TRBV27,-,TRBJ1-2,TRBD1,CASSLVGGGNGYTF,TGTGCCAGCAGTTTGGTAGGGGGCGGTAATGGCTACACCTTC
TRBV15,-,TRBJ2-7,TRBD1,CATSSPGQGGYEQYF,TGTGCCACCAGCAGTCCGGGACAGGGAGGCTACGAGCAGTACTTC
TRBV28,-,TRBJ2-5,TRBD2,CASSLILSGNQETQYF,TGTGCCAGCAGCCTTATCCTTAGCGGGAACCAAGAGACCCAGTACTTC
TRBV28,-,TRBJ2-2,TRBD2,CASRGGVPGELFF,TGTGCCAGCAGGGGGGGGGTCCCCGGGGAGCTGTTTTTT
TRBV18,-,TRBJ2-5,TRBD1,CASSHRPKGQGVREETQYF,TGTGCCAGCTCACACCGGCCTAAAGGACAGGGCGTTAGAGAAGAGACCCAGTACTTC
TRBV5-6,-,TRBJ2-7,-,CASSSAQGLGSYEQYF,TGTGCCAGCAGCTCTGCGCAGGGGTTAGGGTCCTACGAGCAGTACTTC
TRBV2,-,TRBJ1-2,-,CASTQRANYGYTF,TGTGCCAGCACGCAGAGAGCTAACTATGGCTACACCTTC
TRBV7-9,once,TRBJ2-1,-,CASSPDQYNEQFF,TGTGCCAGCAGCCCTGACCAGTACAATGAGCAGTTCTTC
TRBV28,-,TRBJ2-5,-,CASSGRDTYSQGTQYF,TGTGCCAGCAGTGGCCGGGACACTTACTCCCAAGGGACCCAGTACTTC
TRBV4-1,-,TRBJ2-7,-,CASSQEPRTDTYEQYF,TGCGCCAGCAGCCAAGAGCCGCGGACAGACACCTACGAGCAGTACTTC
TRBV28,-,TRBJ1-2,TRBD1,CASRGTGGIWGYTF,TGTGCCAGCAGAGGGACAGGGGGCATTTGGGGCTACACCTTC
TRBV18,-,TRBJ2-4,-,CASSPEGRMDIQYF,TGTGCCAGCTCACCAGAGGGGCGTATGGACATTCAGTACTTC
TRBV6-1,-,TRBJ2-7,-,CASSLYGQGYEQYF,TGTGCCAGCAGCCTTTATGGGCAGGGCTACGAGCAGTACTTC
TRBV27,few,TRBJ2-2,-,CASSLGWGTGELFF,TGTGCCAGCAGTTTAGGGTGGGGCACCGGGGAGCTGTTTTTT